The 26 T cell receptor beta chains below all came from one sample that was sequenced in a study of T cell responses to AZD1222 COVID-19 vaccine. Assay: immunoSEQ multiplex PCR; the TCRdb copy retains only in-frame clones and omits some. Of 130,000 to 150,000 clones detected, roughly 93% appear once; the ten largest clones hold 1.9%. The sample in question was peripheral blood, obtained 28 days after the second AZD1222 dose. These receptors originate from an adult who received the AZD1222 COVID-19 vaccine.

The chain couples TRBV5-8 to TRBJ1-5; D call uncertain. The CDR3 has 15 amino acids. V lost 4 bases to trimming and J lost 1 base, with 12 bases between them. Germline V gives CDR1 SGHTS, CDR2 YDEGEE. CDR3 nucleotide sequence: TGTGCCAGCAGCAAGGGTAGTATGAGCAATCAGCCCCAGCATTTT. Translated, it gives CASSKGSMSNQPQHF.

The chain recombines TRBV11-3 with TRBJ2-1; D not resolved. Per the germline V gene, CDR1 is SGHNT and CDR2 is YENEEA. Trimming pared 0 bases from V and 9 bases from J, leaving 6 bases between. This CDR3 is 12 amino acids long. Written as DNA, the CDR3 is TGTGCCAGCAGCTTAGACCCCCGTGAGCAGTTCTTC. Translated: CASSLDPREQFF. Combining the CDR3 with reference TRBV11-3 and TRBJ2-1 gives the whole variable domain EAGVVQSPRYKIIEKKQPVAFWCNPISGHNTLYWYLQNLGQGPELLIRYENEEAVDDSQLPKDRFSAERLKGVDSTLKIQPAELGDSAVYLCASSLDPREQFFGPGTRLTVL.

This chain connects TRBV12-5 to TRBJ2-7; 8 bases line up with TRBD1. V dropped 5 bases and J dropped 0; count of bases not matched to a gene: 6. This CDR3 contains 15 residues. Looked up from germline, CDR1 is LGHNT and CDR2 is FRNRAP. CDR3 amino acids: CASGPGTGLSYEQYF. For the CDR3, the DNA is TGTGCTAGTGGTCCGGGGACAGGACTCTCCTACGAGCAGTACTTC.

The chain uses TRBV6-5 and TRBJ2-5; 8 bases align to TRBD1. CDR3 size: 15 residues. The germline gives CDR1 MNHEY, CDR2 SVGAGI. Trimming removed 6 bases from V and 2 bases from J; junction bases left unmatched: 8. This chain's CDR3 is CASSRGRGGQETQYF. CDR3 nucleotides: TGTGCCAGCAGCAGGGGGCGCGGAGGACAAGAGACCCAGTACTTC.

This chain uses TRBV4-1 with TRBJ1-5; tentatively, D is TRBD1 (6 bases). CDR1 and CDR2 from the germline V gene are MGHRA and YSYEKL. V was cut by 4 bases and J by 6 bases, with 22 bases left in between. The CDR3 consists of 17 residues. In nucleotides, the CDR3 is TGCGCCAGCAGCCGAAATTCACAGGGCCAGGGAAGTCAGCCCCAGCATTTT. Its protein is CASSRNSQGQGSQPQHF.

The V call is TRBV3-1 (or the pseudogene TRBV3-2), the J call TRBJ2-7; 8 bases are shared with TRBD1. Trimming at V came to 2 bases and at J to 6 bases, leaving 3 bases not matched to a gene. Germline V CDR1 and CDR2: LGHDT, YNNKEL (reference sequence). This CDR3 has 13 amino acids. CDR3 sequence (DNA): TGTGCCAGCAGCCAATTTACAGGGGGCGAGCAGTACTTC. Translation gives CASSQFTGGEQYF.

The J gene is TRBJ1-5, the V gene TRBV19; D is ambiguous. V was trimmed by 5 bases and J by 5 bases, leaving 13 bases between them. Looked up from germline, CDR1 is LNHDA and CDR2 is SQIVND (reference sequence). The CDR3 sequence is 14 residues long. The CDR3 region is CASSEPRPDQPQHF. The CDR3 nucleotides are TGTGCCAGTAGTGAGCCTCGGCCTGATCAGCCCCAGCATTTT.

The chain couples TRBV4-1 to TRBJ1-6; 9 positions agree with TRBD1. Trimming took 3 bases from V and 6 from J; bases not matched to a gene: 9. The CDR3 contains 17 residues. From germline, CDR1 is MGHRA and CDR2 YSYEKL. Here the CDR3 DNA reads TGCGCCAGCAGCCAGGCTCCGGGACAGGGTAGTAATTCACCCCTCCACTTT. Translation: CASSQAPGQGSNSPLHF.

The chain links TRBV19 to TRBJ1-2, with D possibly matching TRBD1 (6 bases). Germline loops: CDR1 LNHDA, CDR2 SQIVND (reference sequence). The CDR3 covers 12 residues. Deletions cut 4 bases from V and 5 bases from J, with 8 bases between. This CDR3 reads CASSRTDYGYTF. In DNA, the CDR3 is TGTGCCAGTAGTAGGACAGATTATGGCTACACCTTC.

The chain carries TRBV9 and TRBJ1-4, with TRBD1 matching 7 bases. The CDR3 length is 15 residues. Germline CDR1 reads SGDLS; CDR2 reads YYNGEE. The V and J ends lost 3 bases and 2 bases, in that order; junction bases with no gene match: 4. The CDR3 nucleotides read TGTGCCAGCAGCGCGACAGGGATGACTAATGAAAAACTGTTTTTT. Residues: CASSATGMTNEKLFF.

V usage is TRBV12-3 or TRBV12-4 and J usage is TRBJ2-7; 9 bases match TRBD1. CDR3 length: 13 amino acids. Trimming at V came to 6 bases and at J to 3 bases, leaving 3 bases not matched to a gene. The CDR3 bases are TGTGCCAGCAGACCGACAGGGGGCTACGAGCAGTACTTC. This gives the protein CASRPTGGYEQYF.

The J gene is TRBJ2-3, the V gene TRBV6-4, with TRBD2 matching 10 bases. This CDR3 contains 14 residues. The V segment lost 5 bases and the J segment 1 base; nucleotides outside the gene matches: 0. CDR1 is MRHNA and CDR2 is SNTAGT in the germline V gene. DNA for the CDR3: TGTGCCAGCAGTAGCGGGGGGGGCACAGATACGCAGTATTTT. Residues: CASSSGGGTDTQYF.

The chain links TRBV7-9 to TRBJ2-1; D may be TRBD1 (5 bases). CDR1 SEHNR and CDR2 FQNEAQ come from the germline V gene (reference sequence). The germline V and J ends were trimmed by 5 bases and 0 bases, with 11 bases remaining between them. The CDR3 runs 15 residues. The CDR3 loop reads CASSPPTDSYNEQFF. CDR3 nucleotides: TGTGCCAGCAGCCCACCGACAGACTCCTACAATGAGCAGTTCTTC.

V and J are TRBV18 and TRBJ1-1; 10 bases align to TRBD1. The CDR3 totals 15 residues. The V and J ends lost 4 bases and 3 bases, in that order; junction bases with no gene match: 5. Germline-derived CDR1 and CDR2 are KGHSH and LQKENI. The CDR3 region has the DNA TGTGCCAGCTCACAAGCCGGGACAGGGGACACTGAAGCTTTCTTT. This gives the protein CASSQAGTGDTEAFF.

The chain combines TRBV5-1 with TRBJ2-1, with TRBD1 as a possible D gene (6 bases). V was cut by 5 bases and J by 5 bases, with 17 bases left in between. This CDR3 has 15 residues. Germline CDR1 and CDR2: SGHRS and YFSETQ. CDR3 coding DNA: TGCGCCAGCAGTGTCGGACAGCTTGGCCACAATGAGCAGTTCTTC. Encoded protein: CASSVGQLGHNEQFF.

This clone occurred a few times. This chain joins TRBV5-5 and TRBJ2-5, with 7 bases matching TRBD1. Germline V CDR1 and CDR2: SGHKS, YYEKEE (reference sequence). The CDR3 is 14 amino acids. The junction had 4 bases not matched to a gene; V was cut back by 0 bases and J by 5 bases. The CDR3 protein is CASSLVEGAETQYF. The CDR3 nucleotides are TGTGCCAGCAGCTTGGTAGAGGGGGCTGAGACCCAGTACTTC.

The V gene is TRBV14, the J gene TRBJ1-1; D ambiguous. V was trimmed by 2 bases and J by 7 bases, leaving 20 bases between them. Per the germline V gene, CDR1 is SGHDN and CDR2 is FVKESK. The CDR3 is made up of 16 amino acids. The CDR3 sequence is CASSQLVAGRLIEAFF. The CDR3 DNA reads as TGTGCCAGCAGCCAATTAGTCGCCGGCAGACTGATTGAAGCTTTCTTT.

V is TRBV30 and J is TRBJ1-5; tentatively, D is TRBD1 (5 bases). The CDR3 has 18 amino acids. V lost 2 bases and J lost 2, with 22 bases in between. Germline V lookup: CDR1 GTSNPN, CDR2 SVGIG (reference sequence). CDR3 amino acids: CAWSKRSGIPVGNQPQHF. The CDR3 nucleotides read TGTGCCTGGAGTAAACGGTCAGGGATACCCGTGGGCAATCAGCCCCAGCATTTT.

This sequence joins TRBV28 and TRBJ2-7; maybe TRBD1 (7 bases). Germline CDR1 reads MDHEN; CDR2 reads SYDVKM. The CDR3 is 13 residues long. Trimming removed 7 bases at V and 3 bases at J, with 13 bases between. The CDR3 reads CASTQGGLYEQYF. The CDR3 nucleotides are TGTGCCAGCACCCAGGGGGGTCTCTACGAGCAGTACTTC.

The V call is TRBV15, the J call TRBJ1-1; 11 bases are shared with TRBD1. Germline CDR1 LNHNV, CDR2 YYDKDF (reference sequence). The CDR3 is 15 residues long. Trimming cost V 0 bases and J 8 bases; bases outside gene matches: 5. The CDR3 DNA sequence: TGTGCCACCAGCAGAGATTCCCGGACAGGGGGCGAAGCTTTCTTT. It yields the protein CATSRDSRTGGEAFF. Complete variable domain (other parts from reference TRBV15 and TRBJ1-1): DAMVIQNPRYQVTQFGKPVTLSCSQTLNHNVMYWYQQKSSQAPKLLFHYYDKDFNNEADTPDNFQSRRPNTSFCFLDIRSPGLGDTAMYLCATSRDSRTGGEAFFGQGTRLTVV.

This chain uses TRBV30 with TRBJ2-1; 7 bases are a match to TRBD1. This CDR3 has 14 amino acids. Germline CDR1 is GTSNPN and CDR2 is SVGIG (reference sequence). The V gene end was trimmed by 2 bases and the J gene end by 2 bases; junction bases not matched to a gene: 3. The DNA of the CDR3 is TGTGCCTGGAGTTCGGGACAGACCTACAATGAGCAGTTCTTC. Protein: CAWSSGQTYNEQFF.

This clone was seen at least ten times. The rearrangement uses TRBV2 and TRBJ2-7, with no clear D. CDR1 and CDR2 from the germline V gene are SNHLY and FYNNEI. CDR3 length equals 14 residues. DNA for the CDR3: TGTTCCTTCCGCCAGACGGCCGTCTCCTACGAGCAGTACTTC. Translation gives CSFRQTAVSYEQYF.

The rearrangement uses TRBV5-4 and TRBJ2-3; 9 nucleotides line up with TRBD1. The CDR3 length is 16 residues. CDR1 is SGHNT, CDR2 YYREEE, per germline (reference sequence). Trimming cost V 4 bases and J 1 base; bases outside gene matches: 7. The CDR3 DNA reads TGTGCCAGCAGCAGTAGACAGGGGGATGGCACAGATACGCAGTATTTT. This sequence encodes CASSSRQGDGTDTQYF. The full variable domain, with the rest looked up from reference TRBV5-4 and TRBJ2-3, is ETGVTQSPTHLIKTRGQQVTLRCSSQSGHNTVSWYQQALGQGPQFIFQYYREEENGRGNFPPRFSGLQFPNYSSELNVNALELDDSALYLCASSSRQGDGTDTQYFGPGTRLTVL.

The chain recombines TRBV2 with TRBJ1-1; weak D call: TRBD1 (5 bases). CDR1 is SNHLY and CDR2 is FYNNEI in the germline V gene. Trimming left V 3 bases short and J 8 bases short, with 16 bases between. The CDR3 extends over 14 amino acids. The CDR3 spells CASSDGLGGWEAFF. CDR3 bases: TGTGCCAGCAGTGATGGTCTGGGGGGGTGGGAAGCTTTCTTT.

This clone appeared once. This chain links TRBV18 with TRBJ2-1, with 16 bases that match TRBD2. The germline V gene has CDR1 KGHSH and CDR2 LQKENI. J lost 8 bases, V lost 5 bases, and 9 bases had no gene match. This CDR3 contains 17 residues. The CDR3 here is CASSAPGLAGGPYEQFF. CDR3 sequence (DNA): TGTGCCAGCTCAGCCCCGGGACTAGCGGGAGGGCCATATGAGCAGTTCTTC. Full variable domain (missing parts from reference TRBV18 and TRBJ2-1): NAGVMQNPRHLVRRRGQEARLRCSPMKGHSHVYWYRQLPEEGLKFMVYLQKENIIDESGMPKERFSAEFPKEGPSILRIQQVVRGDSAAYFCASSAPGLAGGPYEQFFGPGTRLTVL.

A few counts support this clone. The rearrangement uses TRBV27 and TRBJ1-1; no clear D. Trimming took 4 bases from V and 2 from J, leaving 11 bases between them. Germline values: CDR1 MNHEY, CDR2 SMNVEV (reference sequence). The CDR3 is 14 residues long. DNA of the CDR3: TGTGCCAGCAGTTCTTGGGAACCAAACACTGAAGCTTTCTTT. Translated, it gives CASSSWEPNTEAFF.